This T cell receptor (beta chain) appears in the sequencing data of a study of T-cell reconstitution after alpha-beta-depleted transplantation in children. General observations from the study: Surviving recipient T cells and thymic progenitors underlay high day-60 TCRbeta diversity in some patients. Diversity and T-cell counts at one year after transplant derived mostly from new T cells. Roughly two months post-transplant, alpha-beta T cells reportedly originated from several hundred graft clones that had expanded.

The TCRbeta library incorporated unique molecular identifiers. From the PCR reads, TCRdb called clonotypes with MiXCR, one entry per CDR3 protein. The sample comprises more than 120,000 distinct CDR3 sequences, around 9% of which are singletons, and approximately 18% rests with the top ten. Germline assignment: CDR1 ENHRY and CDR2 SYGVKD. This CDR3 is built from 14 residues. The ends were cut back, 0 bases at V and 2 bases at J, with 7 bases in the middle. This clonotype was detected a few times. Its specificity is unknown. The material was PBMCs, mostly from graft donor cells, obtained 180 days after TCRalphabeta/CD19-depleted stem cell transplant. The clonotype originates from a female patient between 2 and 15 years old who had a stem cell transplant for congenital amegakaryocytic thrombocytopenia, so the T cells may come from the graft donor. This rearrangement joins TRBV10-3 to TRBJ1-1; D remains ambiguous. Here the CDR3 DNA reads TGTGCCATCAGTGAGTCCGGTCTAAACACTGAAGCTTTCTTT. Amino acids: CAISESGLNTEAFF.